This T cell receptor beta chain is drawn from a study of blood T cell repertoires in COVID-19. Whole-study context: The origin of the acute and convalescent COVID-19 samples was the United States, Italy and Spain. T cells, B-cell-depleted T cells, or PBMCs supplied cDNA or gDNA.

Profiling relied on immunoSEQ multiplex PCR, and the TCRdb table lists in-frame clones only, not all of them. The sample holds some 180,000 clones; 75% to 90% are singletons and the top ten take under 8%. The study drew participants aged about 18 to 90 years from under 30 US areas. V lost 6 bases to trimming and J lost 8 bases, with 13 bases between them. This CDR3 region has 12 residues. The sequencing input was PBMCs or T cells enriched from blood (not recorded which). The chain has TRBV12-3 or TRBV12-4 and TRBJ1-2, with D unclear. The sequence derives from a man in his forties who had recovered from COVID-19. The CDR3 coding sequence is TGTGCCAGCAGCCCTTCTTTGGGCGGCTACACCTTC. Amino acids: CASSPSLGGYTF.